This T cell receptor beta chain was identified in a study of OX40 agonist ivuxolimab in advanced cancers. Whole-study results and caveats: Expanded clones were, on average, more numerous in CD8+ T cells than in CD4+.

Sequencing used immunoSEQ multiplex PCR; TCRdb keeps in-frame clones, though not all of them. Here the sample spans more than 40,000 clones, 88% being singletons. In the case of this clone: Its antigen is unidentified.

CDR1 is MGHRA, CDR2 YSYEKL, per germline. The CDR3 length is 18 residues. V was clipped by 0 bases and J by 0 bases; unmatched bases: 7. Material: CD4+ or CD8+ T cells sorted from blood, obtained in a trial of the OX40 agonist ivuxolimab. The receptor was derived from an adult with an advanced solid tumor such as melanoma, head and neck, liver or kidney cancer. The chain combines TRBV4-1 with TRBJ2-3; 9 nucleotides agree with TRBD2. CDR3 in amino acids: CASSQDGGGGASTDTQYF. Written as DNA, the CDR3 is TGCGCCAGCAGCCAAGATGGCGGCGGGGGGGCAAGCACAGATACGCAGTATTTT.